One sample yielded the 28 T cell receptor beta chains listed below, sequenced in a study of identical twins (dated by TCRdb to 2015 to 2016). Library creation used 5' RACE. Sequenced on an Illumina HiSeq 2000. TCRdb trimmed the raw reads at Q25, called clones with MiXCR and kept productive beta chains. Records with the same CDR3 protein are collapsed into one entry carrying the most frequent genes and DNA. The sample table records more than 400,000 distinct CDR3 sequences; roughly 15% of these occur just once. Jointly, the top ten make up 0.35% to 0.45% of the sample. This sample was shared with a second study, whose subject was yellow fever vaccine responses in identical twins.

The sequenced sample was CD4+ T cells sorted from blood. The receptors were gathered from a woman aged 18-29 years in good health.

V usage is TRBV28 and J usage is TRBJ1-2; no firm D call. Trimming cost V 6 bases and J 2 bases, with 4 bases left between them. Germline CDR1 MDHEN, CDR2 SYDVKM. CDR3 size: 11 residues. CDR3 residues: CASRENYGYTF. CDR3 nucleotide sequence: TGTGCCAGCAGGGAAAACTATGGCTACACCTTC.

The rearrangement joins TRBV24-1 to TRBJ1-2; TRBD1 is a possible D gene (5 bases). The CDR3 is made up of 15 amino acids. Trimming left V 4 bases short and J 3 bases short, with 14 bases between. Germline CDR1 reads KGHDR; CDR2 reads SFDVKD. The CDR3, as DNA: TGTGCCACCAGTGAAATATGGGGACGGTACTATGGCTACACCTTC. It encodes CATSEIWGRYYGYTF.

This clonotype has a handful of counts. The V gene is TRBV4-1, the J gene TRBJ2-1; TRBD1 aligns across 10 bases. The trim removed 2 bases at V and 10 bases at J, leaving 11 bases unmatched. Germline CDR1 MGHRA, CDR2 YSYEKL. This CDR3 is 16 amino acids long. The CDR3 loop reads CASSQTGTGVYYEQFF. The CDR3 region has the DNA TGCGCCAGCAGCCAAACCGGGACAGGGGTCTACTACGAGCAGTTCTTC.

A few counts support this clonotype. The chain carries TRBV5-1 and TRBJ2-1, with D possibly TRBD1 on 5 matching bases. The length of the CDR3 is 16 residues. Germline V lookup: CDR1 SGHRS, CDR2 YFSETQ. V was cut by 3 bases and J by 2 bases, with 15 bases left in between. The CDR3 sequence is CASSSFLTEAYNEQFF. CDR3 in DNA: TGCGCCAGCAGCTCCTTCCTGACAGAAGCCTACAATGAGCAGTTCTTC.

This rearrangement joins TRBV4-2 to TRBJ2-5; 13 bases fit TRBD2. CDR3 size: 17 residues. The V gene's germline CDR1 is LGHNA and CDR2 YNFKEQ. V was pared by 0 bases and J by 9 bases, with 10 bases of the junction left unmatched. CDR3 region: CASSQERTSGGLMAQYF. The CDR3 coding sequence is TGTGCCAGCAGCCAAGAACGGACTAGCGGGGGCCTGATGGCCCAGTACTTC.

The chain carries TRBV28 and TRBJ2-7; perhaps TRBD2 as D (6 bases). This CDR3 comprises 19 residues. Trimming stripped 3 bases from V and 0 bases from J, with 24 bases between. Germline V gene lookup returns CDR1 MDHEN and CDR2 SYDVKM. In nucleotides, the CDR3 is TGTGCCAGCAGTTTTCTTGGAGGCCGACCCAAGACTAGCTCCTACGAGCAGTACTTC. This codes for CASSFLGGRPKTSSYEQYF.

This clonotype was recorded a few times. The chain carries TRBV6-5 and TRBJ2-6, with 11 bases identical to TRBD1. V lost 0 bases, J lost 1 base, and 5 bases stayed unmatched. CDR1 and CDR2 (germline): MNHEY, SVGAGI. This CDR3 comprises 19 residues. The CDR3 DNA sequence: TGTGCCAGCAGTTACTCGAGGGGACAGGGGGTTTCTGGGGCCAACGTCCTGACTTTC. Its protein is CASSYSRGQGVSGANVLTF.

In this sample, this clonotype turned up a few times. The chain uses TRBV28 and TRBJ2-2, with 12 bases aligning to TRBD1. This CDR3 spans 16 amino acids. The germline V gene encodes CDR1 MDHEN and CDR2 SYDVKM. V lost 3 bases and J lost 8; bases outside the gene matches: 7. The CDR3 DNA reads as TGTGCCAGCAGTTTTCCCTGGGACAGGGGGCGTGGGGAGCTGTTTTTT. It encodes CASSFPWDRGRGELFF.

This clonotype was observed a handful of times. This chain links TRBV28 with TRBJ1-2; no definite D call. CDR3 size: 11 residues. Germline CDR1 reads MDHEN; CDR2 reads SYDVKM. CDR3 amino acids: CVGRANYGYTF. The CDR3 DNA is TGTGTCGGGAGGGCCAACTATGGCTACACCTTC.

This clonotype appeared a few times. This chain uses TRBV6-4 with TRBJ2-7; D remains unclear. The CDR3 extends over 17 amino acids. Trimming stripped 8 bases from V and 0 bases from J, with 23 bases between. CDR1 is MRHNA and CDR2 is SNTAGT in the germline V gene. The CDR3 here is CASPKLIRASSSYEQYF. DNA of the CDR3: TGTGCCAGCCCTAAGTTGATTCGGGCATCGAGCTCCTACGAGCAGTACTTC.

As concerns this clonotype: This may arise from a read error, as a much more abundant clone is one base away. The chain is built from TRBV6-1 and TRBJ1-5; possible D gene TRBD1, 5 bases. The CDR3 covers 13 residues. Trimming stripped 6 bases from V and 3 bases from J, with 9 bases between. Germline V gene data show CDR1 as MNHNS and CDR2 as SASEGT. The CDR3 here is CASRLTDNQPQHF. The CDR3 DNA reads as TGTGCCAGCAGATTGACAGACAATCAGCCCCAGCATTTT.

This clonotype was counted once. The rearrangement uses TRBV11-3 and TRBJ2-1; TRBD1 matches 11 bases. CDR1 and CDR2 (germline): SGHNT, YENEEA. This CDR3 has 17 amino acids. V lost 5 bases to trimming and J lost 6 bases; unmatched junction nucleotides: 12. The CDR3 sequence is CASSVRGQGANPNEQFF. CDR3 nucleotides: TGTGCCAGCAGCGTTCGTGGACAGGGGGCAAACCCCAATGAGCAGTTCTTC.

This chain links TRBV5-1 with TRBJ1-1, with 9 positions matching TRBD1. Trimming at V came to 0 bases and at J to 2 bases, leaving 5 bases not matched to a gene. Germline V gene lookup returns CDR1 SGHRS and CDR2 YFSETQ. The CDR3 runs to 16 residues. Here the CDR3 DNA reads TGCGCCAGCAGCTTGGATGGGGACAGGGTTAACACTGAAGCTTTCTTT. Its protein product is CASSLDGDRVNTEAFF.

The chain recombines TRBV5-1 with TRBJ2-2; 10 positions match TRBD1. V was clipped by 1 base and J by 4 bases; unmatched bases: 7. The CDR3 extends over 17 amino acids. Germline lookup yields CDR1 SGHRS and CDR2 YFSETQ. DNA for the CDR3: TGCGCCAGCAGCTTGTCCGGGACAGGGGCAATCACCGGGGAGCTGTTTTTT. Protein: CASSLSGTGAITGELFF.

This chain joins TRBV5-1 and TRBJ2-7; 8 bases line up with TRBD1. Germline lookup yields CDR1 SGHRS and CDR2 YFSETQ. Trimming at V came to 1 base and at J to 2 bases, leaving 2 bases not matched to a gene. This CDR3 region has 14 residues. Here the CDR3 reads CASSLWDRTYEQYF. DNA for the CDR3: TGCGCCAGCAGCTTGTGGGACAGGACCTACGAGCAGTACTTC.

This clonotype was recorded a few times. The chain recombines TRBV10-3 with TRBJ2-7, with D uncertain. Germline V gene lookup returns CDR1 ENHRY and CDR2 SYGVKD. CDR3 length: 12 residues. Trimming removed 4 bases at V and 4 bases at J, with 8 bases between. In DNA form, the CDR3 reads TGTGCCATCAGTGGGCCTTCGTACGAGCAGTACGTC. Translating gives CAISGPSYEQYV.

This clonotype was observed once. The chain joins TRBV14 to TRBJ2-1, with TRBD2 matching over 7 bases. The CDR3 covers 14 residues. From germline, CDR1 is SGHDN and CDR2 FVKESK. V lost 2 bases, J lost 9 bases, and 7 bases stayed unmatched. CDR3 nucleotide sequence: TGTGCCAGCAGCCAAACCTGGACTAGGGGTGAGCAGTTCTTC. This translates into CASSQTWTRGEQFF. The full variable domain, rest sourced from reference TRBV14 and TRBJ2-1, is EAGVTQFPSHSVIEKGQTVTLRCDPISGHDNLYWYRRVMGKEIKFLLHFVKESKQDESGMPNNRFLAERTGGTYSTLKVQPAELEDSGVYFCASSQTWTRGEQFFGPGTRLTVL.

J is TRBJ2-1 and V is TRBV3-1; TRBD2 is a possible D gene (5 bases). V gave up 0 bases and J gave up 4 bases, with 10 bases separating them. This CDR3 has 15 amino acids. Germline-derived CDR1 and CDR2 are LGHDT and YNNKEL (reference sequence). The CDR3 protein is CASSQEAGGYNEQFF. The CDR3 DNA reads as TGTGCCAGCAGCCAAGAGGCAGGAGGTTACAATGAGCAGTTCTTC.

The J gene is TRBJ2-1, the V gene TRBV2; D perhaps matches TRBD1 (6 bases). V lost 6 bases and J lost 12, with 24 bases in between. This CDR3 contains 15 residues. Germline CDR1 reads SNHLY; CDR2 reads FYNNEI. The CDR3 loop is CASRQGYLRLLGQFF. In nucleotides, the CDR3 is TGTGCCAGCAGGCAGGGGTACTTGCGGCTCCTAGGGCAGTTCTTC.

The rearrangement uses TRBV20-1 and TRBJ2-1, with 7 positions matching TRBD1. The CDR3 covers 14 residues. J was trimmed by 4 bases and V by 2 bases; bases with no gene match: 5. Germline V gives CDR1 DFQATT, CDR2 SNEGSKA (reference sequence). CDR3 DNA: TGCAGTGCTAGACAGGGGACAGTATACAATGAGCAGTTCTTC. It encodes CSARQGTVYNEQFF.

This clonotype came up a few times. V usage is TRBV27 and J usage is TRBJ1-1, with a weak D call TRBD1 (6 bases). V lost 5 bases, J lost 3 bases, and 22 bases lay in between. From germline, CDR1 is MNHEY and CDR2 SMNVEV (reference sequence). The CDR3 has 17 amino acids. The DNA for the CDR3 is TGTGCCAGCAGTCCCCGAGCGAACGGACAGAGGGACACTGAAGCTTTCTTT. Translating it yields CASSPRANGQRDTEAFF.

The chain carries TRBV6-2 or TRBV6-3 and TRBJ2-1, with 7 nucleotides matching TRBD2. The CDR3 sequence is 14 residues long. Germline CDR1 reads MNHEY; CDR2 reads SVGEGT. Trimming at V came to 6 bases and at J to 5 bases, leaving 7 bases not matched to a gene. For the CDR3, the DNA is TGTGCCAGCAGACTGGCGGGAGTGAACAATGAGCAGTTCTTC. Its protein product is CASRLAGVNNEQFF.

The V call is TRBV3-1, the J call TRBJ2-3; D may match TRBD1 or TRBD2 (5 bases each). Trimming left V 3 bases short and J 2 bases short, with 12 bases between. The CDR3 is 15 amino acids. Germline CDR1 and CDR2: LGHDT and YNNKEL (reference sequence). In DNA form, the CDR3 reads TGTGCCAGCAGCCACCGGGACCACCTCACAGATACGCAGTATTTT. It specifies CASSHRDHLTDTQYF.

This clonotype showed up just a few times. The rearrangement joins TRBV4-1 to TRBJ2-3; 13 bases line up with TRBD2. Trimming at V came to 0 bases and at J to 4 bases, leaving 10 bases not matched to a gene. The CDR3 runs 19 residues. CDR1 and CDR2 from the germline V gene are MGHRA and YSYEKL. Here the CDR3 reads CASSQDDWGTSGEADTQYF. In DNA, the CDR3 is TGCGCCAGCAGCCAAGATGATTGGGGGACTAGCGGGGAAGCAGATACGCAGTATTTT.

In this sample, this clonotype turned up a few times. This chain joins TRBV5-5 and TRBJ2-5; perhaps TRBD1 as D (5 bases). The CDR3 has 14 residues. Germline V gives CDR1 SGHKS, CDR2 YYEKEE (reference sequence). The V and J ends lost 4 bases and 1 base respectively, with 11 bases between them. DNA for the CDR3: TGTGCCAGCAGCCAACAGGTGATCCAAGAGACCCAGTACTTC. Its translation is CASSQQVIQETQYF.

The sample holds one count of this clonotype. V and J are TRBV20-1 and TRBJ1-4, with 10 bases lining up with TRBD1. This CDR3 is built from 15 residues. Trimming cost V 6 bases and J 5 bases; bases outside gene matches: 9. CDR1 and CDR2 from the germline V gene are DFQATT and SNEGSKA (reference sequence). CDR3 amino acids: CSAPSPGQGNEKLFF. In DNA, the CDR3 is TGCAGTGCCCCCTCGCCGGGACAGGGGAATGAAAAACTGTTTTTT.

V and J are TRBV20-1 and TRBJ2-2; D is ambiguous. Deletions cut 5 bases from V and 5 bases from J, with 6 bases between. Germline V CDR1 and CDR2: DFQATT, SNEGSKA (reference sequence). CDR3 length: 11 amino acids. CDR3 protein: CSAPQTGELFF. The CDR3 DNA is TGCAGTGCTCCCCAAACCGGGGAGCTGTTTTTT.

Comment on this clonotype: One end of the junction fails to match germline, which may point to a read error. The V call is TRBV19, the J call TRBJ1-1, with a tentative D call TRBD1 (6 bases). CDR1 and CDR2 from the germline V gene are LNHDA and SQIVND (reference sequence). The CDR3 extends over 15 amino acids. Here the CDR3 DNA reads TGTGCCAGCACCAAGTCGGGGGCTGGGAACACTGAAGCTTACTTT. Protein sequence: CASTKSGAGNTEAYF.